This TCR beta chain was sequenced in a study of monozygotic twins with inflammatory bowel disease. This CDR3 has 14 amino acids. The germline V gene encodes CDR1 DFQATT and CDR2 SNEGSKA (reference sequence). Both the TCRalpha cDNA and the TCRbeta cDNA were taken through two nested PCRs, lasting around 15 and 9 cycles. TCRdb re-called the 5' RACE reads; one entry per CDR3 protein, DNA not given. This sample's table has fewer than 450,000 distinct CDR3 sequences. The gene calls are TRBV20-1 and TRBJ1-1; TCRdb calls TRBD1, which cannot be checked without DNA. The sequence came from a human donor with ulcerative colitis or Crohn's disease, or a healthy co-twin of an affected twin (not recorded which). Sequenced sample: blood. The CDR3 protein is CSASSQGGDTEAFF.